These 26 T cell receptor beta chains were all obtained from the same sample, sequenced in a study of blood T cells in healthy people across ages. PCR was performed a second time for about 6 to 11 cycles using a sample-barcoded 5' primer and a J-beta primer mix. One entry per CDR3 protein results from TCRdb running MiXCR on the 5' RACE reads. The sample has about 1,500,000 distinct CDR3 sequences; roughly 40% are singletons. Sequencing input: blood. The receptors stem from a woman between 18 and 30 years old in good health.

V gene TRBV30 combines with J gene TRBJ1-5; D remains ambiguous. The CDR3 covers 13 residues. The germline V gene encodes CDR1 GTSNPN and CDR2 SVGIG (reference sequence). V lost 4 bases, J lost 6 bases, and 13 bases lay in between. The CDR3 region has the DNA TGTGCCTGGATATGCAGGCACCGTCAGCCCCAGCATTTT. Protein product: CAWICRHRQPQHF.

The V gene is TRBV9, the J gene TRBJ2-3; D perhaps matches TRBD1 (5 bases). In germline, CDR1 is SGDLS, CDR2 YYNGEE. CDR3 length: 16 residues. V gave up 3 bases and J gave up 2 bases, with 16 bases separating them. The CDR3 is CASSATAFLSTDTQYF. CDR3 sequence (DNA): TGTGCCAGCAGCGCGACAGCATTCCTTTCCACAGATACGCAGTATTTT.

V gene TRBV3-1 combines with J gene TRBJ1-2; D perhaps matches TRBD1 (6 bases). The germline gives CDR1 LGHDT, CDR2 YNNKEL (reference sequence). V lost 6 bases and J 5 bases, leaving 25 bases between the germline ends. The CDR3 is 17 residues long. CDR3 sequence: CASRLRGGKGGSYGYTF. The CDR3 region has the DNA TGTGCCAGCAGACTGAGAGGGGGAAAGGGCGGATCATATGGCTACACCTTC.

CDR3 residues: CASSDQSASGTTSYGYTF. The CDR3 DNA is TGTGCCAGCAGTGACCAGTCGGCCTCGGGGACGACTAGCTATGGCTACACCTTC. This chain joins TRBV6-1 and TRBJ1-2; D is perhaps TRBD1 (5 bases). V lost 3 bases to trimming and J lost 4 bases, with 24 bases between them. The CDR3 runs to 18 residues. Germline V gene sequence: CDR1 MNHNS, CDR2 SASEGT.

The J gene is TRBJ2-3, the V gene TRBV10-1; TRBD2 matches 9 bases. This CDR3 is built from 15 residues. J gave up 4 bases and V 1 base, and 3 bases lay outside the gene matches. The germline gives CDR1 WNHNN, CDR2 SYGVQD (reference sequence). The CDR3 loop is CASSELGLAPDTQYF. The CDR3 nucleotides read TGCGCCAGCAGTGAGTTGGGACTAGCCCCAGATACGCAGTATTTT.

J is TRBJ2-1 and V is TRBV4-1; TRBD2 matches at 9 bases. Trimming removed 2 bases from V and 10 bases from J; junction bases left unmatched: 15. The germline gives CDR1 MGHRA, CDR2 YSYEKL. The CDR3 contains 17 residues. CDR3 residues: CASSQNPLAGGPNEQFF. The CDR3 nucleotides are TGCGCCAGCAGCCAAAACCCCCTGGCGGGAGGGCCAAACGAGCAGTTCTTC.

There are a few counts of this clonotype. A read error may account for a junction end that differs from germline. The chain carries TRBV6-5 and TRBJ2-1, with 7 bases lining up with TRBD2. The germline CDR1 and CDR2 sequences are MNHEY and SVGAGI. This CDR3 has 15 amino acids. The CDR3 nucleotides read TGTACCAGCAGTTACAGTCTAGCGGACTACAATGAGCAGTTCTTC. It specifies CTSSYSLADYNEQFF.

The genes are TRBV20-1 and TRBJ1-4; D unresolved. The germline V gene encodes CDR1 DFQATT and CDR2 SNEGSKA (reference sequence). The CDR3 extends over 13 amino acids. Trimming removed 6 bases from V and 4 bases from J, with 12 bases in between. The DNA of the CDR3 is TGCAGTGCAAGGCAGGTGTTTAATGAAAAACTGTTTTTT. It translates to CSARQVFNEKLFF.

This clonotype was seen more than once but under ten times. CDR3 nucleotides: TGTGCCAGCAGCGAGGGGTTGGGGGCTTTCTTT. As protein: CASSEGLGAFF. The chain employs TRBV12-3 or TRBV12-4 and TRBJ1-1; D is possibly TRBD1 (5 bases). The ends were cut back, 6 bases at V and 11 bases at J, with 13 bases in the middle. This CDR3 region has 11 residues.

This clonotype was observed many times. The rearrangement uses TRBV7-2 and TRBJ2-1, with D unclear. This CDR3 contains 13 residues. Germline V gene sequence: CDR1 SGHTA, CDR2 FQGNSA. Trimming pared 5 bases from V and 4 bases from J, leaving 9 bases between. Here the CDR3 reads CASSRMAYNEQFF. The CDR3 nucleotides are TGTGCCAGCAGCCGGATGGCGTACAATGAGCAGTTCTTC. Full variable domain (outside the CDR3, taken from reference TRBV7-2 and TRBJ2-1): GAGVSQSPSNKVTEKGKDVELRCDPISGHTALYWYRQSLGQGLEFLIYFQGNSAPDKSGLPSDRFSAERTGGSVSTLTIQRTQQEDSAVYLCASSRMAYNEQFFGPGTRLTVL.

This clonotype has just a few counts. This chain joins TRBV20-1 and TRBJ2-2, with 10 bases fitting TRBD2. The V gene's germline CDR1 is DFQATT and CDR2 SNEGSKA (reference sequence). V lost 4 bases, J lost 8 bases, and 4 bases stayed unmatched. The CDR3 covers 13 residues. The CDR3 here is CSAILAGAGELFF. In DNA, the CDR3 is TGCAGTGCTATCCTAGCGGGAGCTGGGGAGCTGTTTTTT.

The gene calls are TRBV29-1 and TRBJ1-1; D gene unclear. V lost 5 bases and J lost 0, with 10 bases in between. CDR3 size: 13 residues. CDR1 is SQVTM and CDR2 is ANQGSEA in the germline V gene. CDR3 nucleotides: TGCAGCGTTCTTTTGGTCATGAACACTGAAGCTTTCTTT. It translates to CSVLLVMNTEAFF. Variable domain in full (rest from reference TRBV29-1 and TRBJ1-1): SAVISQKPSRDICQRGTSLTIQCQVDSQVTMMFWYRQQPGQSLTLIATANQGSEATYESGFVIDKFPISRPNLTFSTLTVSNMSPEDSSIYLCSVLLVMNTEAFFGQGTRLTVV.

This chain uses TRBV20-1 with TRBJ2-1; 9 nucleotides align to TRBD2. The CDR3 extends over 14 amino acids. Germline V gene data show CDR1 as DFQATT and CDR2 as SNEGSKA (reference sequence). V trimming: 4 bases; J trimming: 4 bases; junction bases outside the gene matches: 5. The chain's CDR3 is CSATRLADYNEQFF. The DNA of the CDR3 is TGCAGTGCTACCCGACTAGCGGATTACAATGAGCAGTTCTTC.

The V call is TRBV25-1, the J call TRBJ2-1; D not certain. Germline V gives CDR1 MGHDK, CDR2 SYGVNS. Between the trimmed V and J ends, which lost 9 bases and 7 bases, there was a span of 13 bases. The CDR3 spans 12 residues. CDR3 nucleotides: TGTGCCAGTAGAACCGGCCAAAATGAGCAGTTCTTC. It codes for CASRTGQNEQFF.

The chain employs TRBV11-2 and TRBJ1-2, with D perhaps TRBD1 (5 bases). The germline V gene has CDR1 SGHAT and CDR2 FQNNGV. V was clipped by 3 bases and J by 4 bases, with 15 bases between them. The CDR3 is made up of 15 amino acids. CDR3 in amino acids: CASSFGAAPSYGYTF. CDR3 DNA: TGTGCCAGCAGCTTCGGGGCCGCTCCTTCCTATGGCTACACCTTC.

V and J are TRBV5-1 and TRBJ2-1, with a weak D call TRBD1 (6 bases). CDR1 SGHRS and CDR2 YFSETQ come from the germline V gene. The CDR3 totals 15 residues. V was clipped by 0 bases and J by 6 bases, with 13 bases between them. The CDR3 DNA reads as TGCGCCAGCAGCTTGGAACAGGGAGAGCGCAATGAGCAGTTCTTC. Encoded protein: CASSLEQGERNEQFF.

Here the CDR3 reads CASSLTGQESFMNTEAFF. As DNA, the CDR3 is TGTGCCAGCAGCCTCACCGGACAGGAGAGCTTTATGAACACTGAAGCTTTCTTT. The genes are TRBV9 and TRBJ1-1, with 7 bases fitting TRBD1. The germline CDR1 and CDR2 sequences are SGDLS and YYNGEE. The CDR3 extends over 18 amino acids. The V gene end was trimmed by 4 bases and the J gene end by 0 bases; junction bases not matched to a gene: 15.

This clonotype was detected a few times. The V and J genes are TRBV20-1 and TRBJ2-7; TRBD2 matches at 10 bases. Germline lookup yields CDR1 DFQATT and CDR2 SNEGSKA (reference sequence). The CDR3 has 14 residues. Trimming removed 5 bases from V and 2 bases from J; junction bases left unmatched: 6. CDR3 DNA: TGCAGTGCTGACTCTAGCGGGAGTCCCTACGAGCAGTACTTC. This translates into CSADSSGSPYEQYF.

At least ten counts were recorded for this clonotype. The gene calls are TRBV6-1 and TRBJ2-3; D is unresolved. The CDR3 loop spans 14 amino acids. Trimming took off 5 bases at V and 4 bases at J, with 13 bases between the two ends. Per the germline V gene, CDR1 is MNHNS and CDR2 is SASEGT. In DNA form, the CDR3 reads TGTGCCAGCAGTCCAGGAGACGGCCCAGATACGCAGTATTTT. Protein product: CASSPGDGPDTQYF.

The rearrangement links TRBV5-1 to TRBJ2-2, with a possible D match to TRBD1 (5 bases). Trimming removed 5 bases at V and 6 bases at J, with 17 bases between. Germline CDR1 SGHRS, CDR2 YFSETQ. CDR3 size: 15 residues. The CDR3 DNA sequence: TGCGCCAGCAGTAGGACACCCGAAGGTTCCGGGGAGCTGTTTTTT. It translates to CASSRTPEGSGELFF.

This clonotype was seen more than once but under ten times. This chain uses TRBV7-3 with TRBJ2-5, with no clear D. The V gene's germline CDR1 is SGHTA and CDR2 FQGTGA. CDR3 length equals 13 residues. Trimming left V 3 bases short and J 3 bases short, with 8 bases between. The CDR3 sequence: CASSLYPEETQYF. CDR3 in DNA: TGTGCCAGCAGCTTGTATCCGGAAGAGACCCAGTACTTC. The variable domain in full, completed from reference TRBV7-3 and TRBJ2-5, reads GAGVSQTPSNKVTEKGKYVELRCDPISGHTALYWYRQSLGQGPEFLIYFQGTGAADDSGLPNDRFFAVRPEGSVSTLKIQRTERGDSAVYLCASSLYPEETQYFGPGTRLLVL.

The chain joins TRBV10-3 to TRBJ1-6; D is uncertain. The V end was cut by 6 bases, the J end by 9 bases, with 18 bases between. Per the germline V gene, CDR1 is ENHRY and CDR2 is SYGVKD. CDR3 length: 15 residues. The CDR3 DNA reads TGTGCCATCAGCCCCGGGGATGAACTCTTTTCACCCCTCCACTTT. It yields the protein CAISPGDELFSPLHF.

The table lists this clonotype with many counts. V and J are TRBV29-1 and TRBJ2-1, with TRBD2 matching over 9 bases. With V trimmed by 1 base and J by 9 bases, 10 bases remained unmatched. CDR3 length: 15 residues. The germline gives CDR1 SQVTM, CDR2 ANQGSEA. This CDR3 is CSVEGPSGVPFEQFF. As DNA, the CDR3 is TGCAGCGTTGAAGGGCCTAGCGGGGTCCCATTTGAGCAGTTCTTC.

The chain joins TRBV4-1 to TRBJ2-1; D is uncertain. The J call may not be correct, given that the DNA end is closer to TRBJ2-7. In germline, CDR1 is MGHRA, CDR2 YSYEKL. This CDR3 has 14 residues. CDR3 nucleotide sequence: TGCGCCAGCAGCGAACAGAGCTCCTACAATGAGCAGTACTTC. Translated: CASSEQSSYNEQYF.

Worth noting for this clonotype: A junction boundary mismatches the germline segment, possibly from a read error. This chain connects TRBV10-2 to TRBJ2-3; 10 nucleotides agree with TRBD2. Germline values: CDR1 WSHSY, CDR2 SAAADI. This CDR3 region has 16 residues. The CDR3 spells CTSSESWTSGTDTQYF. In nucleotides, the CDR3 is TGCACCAGCAGTGAGTCTTGGACTAGCGGAACAGATACGCAGTATTTT.

This clonotype was counted between two and nine times. This sequence joins TRBV6-5 and TRBJ1-2; D gene unclear. Trimming left V 0 bases short and J 6 bases short, with 11 bases between. This CDR3 contains 14 residues. Germline V CDR1 and CDR2: MNHEY, SVGAGI. The CDR3 coding sequence is TGTGCCAGCAGTTACTCGGGTCGGAGAGATGGCTACACCTTC. As protein: CASSYSGRRDGYTF.